This TCR beta chain was identified in a study of CD8 T cells in ankylosing spondylitis. Study results and limitations: Before this, some motif variants had been reported in reactive arthritis synovial fluid and blood. Clones tied to disease were said to be significantly enriched in matched ankylosing spondylitis synovial fluid. One TCR beta motif, made up of 7 or 8 highly homologous variants, appeared characteristic of ankylosing spondylitis blood.

Only a few counts were recorded for this clonotype. What it recognizes is unknown. This CDR3 region has 12 residues. J was trimmed by 15 bases and V by 2 bases; bases with no gene match: 5. TCRdb redid the calling of the 5' RACE reads with MiXCR, one entry per CDR3 protein. The table lists roughly 450,000 distinct CDR3 sequences, roughly a quarter of them singletons. Sequenced material: blood, either unsorted or a sorted T cell fraction (not recorded which). The sequence derives from a male donor with ankylosing spondylitis. This rearrangement joins TRBV12-3 or TRBV12-4 to TRBJ2-1, with 9 bases matching TRBD1. The CDR3 DNA follows: TGTGCCAGCAGTTTATTTGCGGACAGGGGGTTCTTC. It encodes CASSLFADRGFF.